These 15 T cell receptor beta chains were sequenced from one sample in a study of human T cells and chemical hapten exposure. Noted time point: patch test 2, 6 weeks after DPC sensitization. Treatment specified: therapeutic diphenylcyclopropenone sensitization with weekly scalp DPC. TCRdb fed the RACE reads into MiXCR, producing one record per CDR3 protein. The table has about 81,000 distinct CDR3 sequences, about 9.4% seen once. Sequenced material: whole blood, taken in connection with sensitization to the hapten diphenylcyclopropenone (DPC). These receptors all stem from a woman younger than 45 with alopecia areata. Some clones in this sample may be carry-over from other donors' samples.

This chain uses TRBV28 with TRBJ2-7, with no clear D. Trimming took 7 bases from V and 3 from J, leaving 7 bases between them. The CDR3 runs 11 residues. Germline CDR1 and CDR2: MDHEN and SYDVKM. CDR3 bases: TGTGCCAGCACGTCGGGCTACGAGCAGTACTTC. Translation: CASTSGYEQYF. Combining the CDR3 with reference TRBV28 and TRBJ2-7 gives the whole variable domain DVKVTQSSRYLVKRTGEKVFLECVQDMDHENMFWYRQDPGLGLRLIYFSYDVKMKEKGDIPEGYSVSREKKERFSLILESASTNQTSMYLCASTSGYEQYFGPGTRLTVT.

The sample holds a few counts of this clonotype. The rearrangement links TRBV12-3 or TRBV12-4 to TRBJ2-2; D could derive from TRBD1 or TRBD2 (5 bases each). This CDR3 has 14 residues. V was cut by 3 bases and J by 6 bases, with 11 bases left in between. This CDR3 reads CASSFEGRAGELFF. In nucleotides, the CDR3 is TGTGCCAGCAGTTTCGAGGGACGGGCCGGGGAGCTGTTTTTT.

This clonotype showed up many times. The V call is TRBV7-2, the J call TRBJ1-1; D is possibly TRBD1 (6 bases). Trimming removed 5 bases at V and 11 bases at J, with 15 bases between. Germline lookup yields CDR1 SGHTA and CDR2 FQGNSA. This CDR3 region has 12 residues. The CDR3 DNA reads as TGTGCCAGCAGCCCAACAGGGCTCGAGGCTTTCTTT. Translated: CASSPTGLEAFF. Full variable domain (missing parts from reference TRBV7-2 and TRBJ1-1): GAGVSQSPSNKVTEKGKDVELRCDPISGHTALYWYRQSLGQGLEFLIYFQGNSAPDKSGLPSDRFSAERTGGSVSTLTIQRTQQEDSAVYLCASSPTGLEAFFGQGTRLTVV.

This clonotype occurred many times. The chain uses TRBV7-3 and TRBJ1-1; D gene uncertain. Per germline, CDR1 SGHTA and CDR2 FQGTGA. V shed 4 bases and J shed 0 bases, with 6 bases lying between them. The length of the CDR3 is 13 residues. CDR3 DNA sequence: TGTGCCAGCAGCTCGAGTATGAACACTGAAGCTTTCTTT. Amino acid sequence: CASSSSMNTEAFF. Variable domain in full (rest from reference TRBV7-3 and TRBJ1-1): GAGVSQTPSNKVTEKGKYVELRCDPISGHTALYWYRQSLGQGPEFLIYFQGTGAADDSGLPNDRFFAVRPEGSVSTLKIQRTERGDSAVYLCASSSSMNTEAFFGQGTRLTVV.

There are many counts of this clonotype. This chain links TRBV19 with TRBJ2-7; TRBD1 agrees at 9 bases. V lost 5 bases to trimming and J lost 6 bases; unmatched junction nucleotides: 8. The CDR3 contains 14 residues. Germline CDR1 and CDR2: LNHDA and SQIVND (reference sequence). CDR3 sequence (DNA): TGTGCCAGTAGTGGCGGGACAGGGATTGGCGAGCAGTACTTC. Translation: CASSGGTGIGEQYF.

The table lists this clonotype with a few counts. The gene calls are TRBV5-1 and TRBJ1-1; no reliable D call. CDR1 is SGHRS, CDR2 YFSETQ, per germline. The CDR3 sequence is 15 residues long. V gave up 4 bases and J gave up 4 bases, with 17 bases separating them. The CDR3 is CASSQESPRGTEAFF. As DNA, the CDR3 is TGCGCCAGCAGCCAGGAGAGTCCACGGGGCACTGAAGCTTTCTTT.

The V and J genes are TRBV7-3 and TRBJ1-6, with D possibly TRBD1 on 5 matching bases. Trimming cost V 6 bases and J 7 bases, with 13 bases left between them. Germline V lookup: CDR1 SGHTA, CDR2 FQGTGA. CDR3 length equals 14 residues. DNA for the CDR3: TGTGCCAGCAGAACCGGGACGGACAATTCACCCCTCCACTTT. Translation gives CASRTGTDNSPLHF.

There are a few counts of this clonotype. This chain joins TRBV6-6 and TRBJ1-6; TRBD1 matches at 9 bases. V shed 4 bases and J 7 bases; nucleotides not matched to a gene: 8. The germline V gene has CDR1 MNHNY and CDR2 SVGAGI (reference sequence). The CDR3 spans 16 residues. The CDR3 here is CASSSPVGQGNSPLHF. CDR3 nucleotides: TGTGCCAGCAGTTCACCCGTAGGACAGGGGAATTCACCCCTCCACTTT.

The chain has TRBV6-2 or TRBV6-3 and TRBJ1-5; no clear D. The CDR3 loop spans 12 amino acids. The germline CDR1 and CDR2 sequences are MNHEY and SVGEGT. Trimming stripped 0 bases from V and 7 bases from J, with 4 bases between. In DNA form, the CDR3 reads TGTGCCAGCAGTTACTCGAGACAGCCCCAGCATTTT. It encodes CASSYSRQPQHF.

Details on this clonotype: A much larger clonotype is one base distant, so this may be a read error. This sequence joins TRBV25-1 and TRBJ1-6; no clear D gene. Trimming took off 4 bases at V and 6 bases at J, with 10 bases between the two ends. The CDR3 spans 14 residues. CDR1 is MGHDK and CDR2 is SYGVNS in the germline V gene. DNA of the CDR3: TGTGCCAGCAGTGTACGGTATCCTAATTCACCCCTCCACTTT. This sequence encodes CASSVRYPNSPLHF.

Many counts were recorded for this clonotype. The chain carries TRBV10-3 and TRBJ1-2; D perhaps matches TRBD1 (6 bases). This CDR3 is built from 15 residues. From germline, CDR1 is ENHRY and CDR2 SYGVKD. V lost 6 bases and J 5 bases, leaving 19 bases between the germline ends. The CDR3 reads CAIREGHPVGYGYTF. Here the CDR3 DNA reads TGTGCCATCAGGGAGGGACACCCGGTGGGATATGGCTACACCTTC.

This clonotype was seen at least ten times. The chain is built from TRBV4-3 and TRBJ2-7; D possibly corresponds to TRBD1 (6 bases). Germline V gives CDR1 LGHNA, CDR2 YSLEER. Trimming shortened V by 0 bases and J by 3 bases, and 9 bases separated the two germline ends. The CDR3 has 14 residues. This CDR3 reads CASSQDTGNYEQYF. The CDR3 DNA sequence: TGCGCCAGCAGCCAAGACACAGGGAACTACGAGCAGTACTTC.

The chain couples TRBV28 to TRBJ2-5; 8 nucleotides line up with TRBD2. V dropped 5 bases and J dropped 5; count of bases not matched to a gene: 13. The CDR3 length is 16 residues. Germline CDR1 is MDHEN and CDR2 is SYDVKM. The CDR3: CASSTRTSSGVETQYF. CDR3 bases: TGTGCCAGCAGTACCCGGACTAGCTCCGGCGTGGAGACCCAGTACTTC.

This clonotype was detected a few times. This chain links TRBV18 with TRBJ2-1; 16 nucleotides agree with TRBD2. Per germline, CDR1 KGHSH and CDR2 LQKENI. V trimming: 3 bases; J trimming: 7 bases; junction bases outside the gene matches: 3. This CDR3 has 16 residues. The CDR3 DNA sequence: TGTGCCAGCTCACCCCCGGGACTAGCGGGAGGGAATGAGCAGTTCTTC. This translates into CASSPPGLAGGNEQFF.

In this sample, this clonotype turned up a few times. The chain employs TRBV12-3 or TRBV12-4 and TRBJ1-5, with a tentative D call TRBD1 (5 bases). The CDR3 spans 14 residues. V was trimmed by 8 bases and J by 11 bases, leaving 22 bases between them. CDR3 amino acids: CASGEQAARSAQHF. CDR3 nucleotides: TGTGCCAGCGGGGAACAGGCTGCTAGATCAGCCCAGCATTTT.